This record looks at one T cell receptor (beta chain) sequence and its context. Data came from immunoSEQ multiplex PCR; TCRdb stores just in-frame clones and leaves some out. The sample includes 410,000 or so clones, around nine tenths of them seen just once. The CDR3 is 15 amino acids. Germline lookup yields CDR1 SGHVS and CDR2 FQNEAQ. V was clipped by 0 bases and J by 0 bases; unmatched bases: 2. These data originate in a study of blood T cell repertoires in COVID-19. Material: peripheral blood. This rearrangement joins TRBV7-8 to TRBJ2-7; 7 nucleotides match TRBD2. The receptor's source is a woman aged 40 to 50 with COVID-19, enrolled during active disease. Written as DNA, the CDR3 is TGTGCCAGCAGCTTAGCGGGAGGGGTCTCCTACGAGCAGTACTTC. Its protein product is CASSLAGGVSYEQYF.